The following is a T cell receptor beta chain sequence with its context. Its antigen is still unknown. The table came from immunoSEQ multiplex PCR; TCRdb's copy has only in-frame clones and leaves some out. The data show approximately 130,000 clones, around nine tenths seen once. These data come from a study of T cell responses to AZD1222 COVID-19 vaccine. The study, taken as a whole, reports: Repertoires were sampled only after the peak T cell response. Unmutated variant regions are reportedly the target of nearly half of TCRs that are spike-specific. The donors showed a predominance of white British ancestry and of females, with possible underestimation of clonal diversity.

V lost 7 bases and J lost 6, with 15 bases in between. CDR3 length: 13 amino acids. Germline values: CDR1 MNHEY, CDR2 SVGAGI. Sequencing used peripheral blood, obtained on day 0 of AZD1222 vaccination. The sequence was collected from an adult in good health. This sequence joins TRBV6-5 and TRBJ1-2; D may be TRBD1 (5 bases). CDR3 protein: CASKRWDADGYTF. In nucleotides, the CDR3 is TGTGCCAGCAAGCGATGGGACGCGGATGGCTACACCTTC.